This TCR beta chain was identified in a study of regulatory T cells in long-lasting Graves disease (dated by TCRdb to the early 2020s). As for the study more broadly: In the newly diagnosed Graves' disease group, patients had been taking antithyroid drugs for less than 3 months. The study was conducted in China and was registered as a clinical trial. Peripheral blood TCR sequencing and RNA sequencing compared persistent Graves' disease patients with newly diagnosed Graves' disease patients. A total of roughly 35 samples were covered by TCR sequencing, comprising approximately 13 persistent and roughly 20 newly diagnosed Graves' disease patients.

Summary of the overall study and its limitations: Persistent Graves' disease patients showed lower TCR Shannon entropy and fewer highly expanded clones than newly diagnosed patients, suggesting clonal expansion. A larger number of public clonotypes was shared among persistent patients (about 2,700) than among newly diagnosed patients (around 870). The authors acknowledged the small sample size as a limitation that may reduce accuracy. Persistent disease showed preferential use of TRBV28, TRBJ1-2 and TRBJ2-5, whereas newly diagnosed disease favored TRBV20-1 and TRBJ2-1. Because the primary lesion, thyroid tissue, could not be accessed, the study looked at peripheral blood alone. Sequencing and analysis were restricted to the TCR beta chain.

The sample's time point, from its label and the paper: newly diagnosed GD, antithyroid drugs for less than 3 months. For both TCR sequencing and RNA sequencing, RNA was extracted from PBMCs using TRIzol. The diagnosis of Graves' disease followed American Thyroid Association guidelines. Recruitment of patients was carried out at an endocrinology department in Xi'an, China. Each patient gave about 10 milliliters of peripheral blood, collected in an EDTA anticoagulant tube. Ficoll Paque Plus density gradient separation was used to isolate PBMCs, and no additional T cell sorting was done. An Agilent 2100 Bioanalyzer and agarose gel were used to check RNA quality, and a NanoDrop 2000 was used to measure RNA concentration. With respect to this clonotype: Its antigen is unknown. There are no base qualities to consult, and no much larger clone falls within one base.

For CDR1 and CDR2, the germline V gene lists MDHEN and SYDVKM. V loses 6 bases, J loses 4 bases, and the germline ends lie 18 bases apart. The CDR3 numbers 15 residues from cysteine through phenylalanine. CDR3 DNA is the only sequence kept; it has 45 bases, read in frame from the first base. Receptor amplification or capture employed multiplex PCR. TCRdb shows the sequencer as Illumina HiSeq 4000. To build TCR beta libraries, CDR3 regions were amplified by Arm-PCR using iRepertoire HTBI primers. PCR products were gel purified before sequencing. The authors' analysis ran thus. Gene usage analysis of CDR3 amino acid clonotypes used the 55 to 80 TRBV and more than 13 TRBJ segments found across samples. COPE and FqMerger were used to merge the filtered high-quality paired reads into contigs. BLAST was used to align contigs to IMGT TRBV, TRBD and TRBJ reference genes, with CDR3 defined following IMGT. Highly expanded clones were defined as clonotypes with a frequency above 0.1%. Shannon entropy served as the measure of repertoire diversity, while the Gini coefficient captured V-J evenness. A clonotype found in more than one individual was treated as public. TCRdb ran its own pipeline on the public reads, namely fastp trimming at Q25 and MiXCR clone calling, and kept in-frame beta chains. Rows are combined by CDR3 protein, so each entry shows the most common genes and DNA. Here the V and J calls rest on TCRdb's processing, not on the authors' analysis. Across this sample there are 680,000 or so distinct CDR3 sequences, with roughly 16% seen only once. The ten most abundant clones make up around a sixth of the sample.

The same data also contributed to another study, on T cells in Graves' hyperthyroidism and ophthalmopathy. The second source states: Graves' hyperthyroidism was defined as stable when no progression to ophthalmopathy occurred over 18 months of follow-up. Hyperthyroidism patients were newly diagnosed, had a disease duration of under 2 months, and were aged 18 to 65 years. The study excluded patients with uncontrolled infections, other autoimmune diseases, pregnancy or lactation. Clinical symptoms, serum thyroxine and TRAb, thyroid ultrasound, and orbital computed tomography formed the basis for the diagnoses. A first-round RT-PCR of the TCR CDR3 used the HTBI primer set with the Qiagen OneStep RT-PCR kit. Blood samples also contained most of the expanded thyroid clonotypes (frequency above 0.001), which suggests that blood repertoires may reflect thyroid immune responses. Ophthalmopathy was separated from stable hyperthyroidism by a 13 V-J signature model, with around 90% sensitivity and approximately 84% specificity obtained in cross-validation and 80%/75% obtained in testing. In validation, progression to ophthalmopathy was predicted by the model with about 70% sensitivity and 72.22% specificity, a median of around 6.5 months before onset. To identify TCR V-J signatures that set the groups apart, the researchers used a discovery cohort of more than 95 patients, made up of fewer than 50 with Graves' ophthalmopathy and some 56 with stable Graves' hyperthyroidism. Prospective prediction of ophthalmopathy was tested in an independent validation cohort consisting of some 19 hyperthyroidism patients and 15 to 17 patients who later progressed to ophthalmopathy. For training and testing, the roughly 100 patients in the discovery cohort were randomly divided in a 7:3 ratio. The study also compared thyroid tissue and blood T-cell repertoires from more than 5 Graves' hyperthyroidism patients. After sampling, hyperthyroidism patients received methimazole starting at 30 mg daily, and ophthalmopathy patients received high-dose intravenous methylprednisolone. A second multiplex PCR round built the libraries, followed by size selection and purification. The libraries were sequenced on an Illumina HiSeq2000 using paired-end 100 bp reads. SOAPnuke was used to process the raw data, throwing out any read that contained adapters or uncalled bases, had a mean Phred below 15, or lacked an exact constant-primer or identifier match. COPE v1.2.5 was used to merge high-quality paired reads, and clonotypes were defined as unique nucleotide sequences. Clonotypes were aligned to IMGT TRBV, TRBD and TRBJ reference segments using MiTCR v1.1. The analysis included only V-J combinations with a frequency above 0.0001, which together covered around 99% of the repertoires. The TCS score was defined as F50 (clonal expansion) divided by E x V (chaos), with BLOSUM62-based TCRdist calculated between CDR3 peptides within each V-J. Welch's t-statistics and random forest reduced roughly 500 V-J features to 13, which were used in a naive Bayes classifier (R e1071). Sample size was not statistically predetermined, and investigators were not blinded to group allocation. The paper describes TCR Vbeta CDR3 sequencing of 135 peripheral blood samples, made up of about 40 ophthalmopathy patients, 70 to 75 hyperthyroidism patients and approximately 17 progressor patients.

Sequenced material: peripheral blood mononuclear cells (PBMCs), taken at new diagnosis, from a patient treated with antithyroid drugs. The chain uses TRBV28 and TRBJ1-2, with an unclear D gene assignment. This TCR was recovered from a woman in her 30s with Graves disease. Donor details come from another sample of the same person, matched by shared clones. The nucleotides are TGTGCCAGCAGCCCCTCCGGTAGGACCAGCTATGGCTACACCTTC. Translated, it reads CASSPSGRTSYGYTF.